The 11 T cell receptor beta chains listed next were all sequenced from one sample in a study of T cells after yellow fever vaccination. TCRdb redid the calling of the 5' RACE reads with MiXCR, one entry per CDR3 protein. The sample shows about 350,000 distinct CDR3 sequences, around 8.1% of them seen only once. This material consisted of PBMCs, taken more than 40 days after the first yellow fever vaccination. The receptor set was obtained from a man aged 18 to 35 who received the YFV17D yellow fever vaccine.

This clonotype was found many times. The chain recombines TRBV20-1 with TRBJ2-2, with D uncertain. Germline V gives CDR1 DFQATT, CDR2 SNEGSKA (reference sequence). The germline V and J ends were trimmed by 0 bases and 7 bases, with 3 bases remaining between them. The CDR3 totals 11 residues. The CDR3 spells CSARDGGELFF. The CDR3 bases are TGCAGTGCTAGAGATGGCGGGGAGCTGTTTTTT.

This clonotype was detected only a few times. CDR3 DNA sequence: TGTGCCAGCAGTACGACAGGGGGTCCGAATTCACCCCTCCACTTT. This encodes CASSTTGGPNSPLHF. This chain joins TRBV12-3 or TRBV12-4 and TRBJ1-6, with 9 bases identical to TRBD1. CDR3 length: 15 residues. The junction had 6 bases not matched to a gene; V was cut back by 5 bases and J by 7 bases.

The CDR3 DNA sequence: TGCGCCAGCAGCTTGGGTAGACAGGGCGCTCCTCTGGATACGCAGTATTTT. It codes for CASSLGRQGAPLDTQYF. The chain is built from TRBV5-1 and TRBJ2-3; 7 nucleotides match TRBD1. The germline CDR1 and CDR2 sequences are SGHRS and YFSETQ. J gave up 6 bases and V 0 bases, and 13 bases lay outside the gene matches. The CDR3 spans 17 residues.

This clonotype was seen ten or more times. The chain is built from TRBV5-1 and TRBJ2-3, with D unresolved. Germline V gene data show CDR1 as SGHRS and CDR2 as YFSETQ. V was trimmed by 0 bases and J by 6 bases, leaving 11 bases between them. The CDR3 loop spans 14 amino acids. The CDR3 DNA sequence: TGCGCCAGCAGCTTGGAGACTTTCATGGATACGCAGTATTTT. It translates to CASSLETFMDTQYF. Full variable domain (outside the CDR3, taken from reference TRBV5-1 and TRBJ2-3): KAGVTQTPRYLIKTRGQQVTLSCSPISGHRSVSWYQQTPGQGLQFLFEYFSETQRNKGNFPGRFSGRQFSNSRSEMNVSTLELGDSALYLCASSLETFMDTQYFGPGTRLTVL.

The gene calls are TRBV20-1 and TRBJ1-6; possibly TRBD1 for D (5 bases). Per germline, CDR1 DFQATT and CDR2 SNEGSKA (reference sequence). The CDR3 loop spans 12 amino acids. Trimming stripped 2 bases from V and 8 bases from J, with 7 bases between. The CDR3 bases are TGCAGTGCTAGAAGGGGCGATTCACCCCTCCACTTT. Amino acid sequence: CSARRGDSPLHF.

The J gene is TRBJ2-5, the V gene TRBV20-1; TRBD1 agrees at 7 bases. The J segment lost 2 bases and the V segment lost 1 base, leaving 1 base of the junction unmatched. In germline, CDR1 is DFQATT, CDR2 SNEGSKA (reference sequence). The CDR3 is 13 residues long. The CDR3 DNA follows: TGCAGTGCTAGAGGACAGGGACAAGAGACCCAGTACTTC. It codes for CSARGQGQETQYF.

The chain links TRBV7-2 to TRBJ1-5; D might be TRBD1 (5 bases). With 5 bases removed from V and 9 bases from J, the gap between germline ends came to 20 bases. The germline V gene encodes CDR1 SGHTA and CDR2 FQGNSA. The CDR3 totals 15 residues. In DNA, the CDR3 is TGTGCCAGCAGCGACTACGCAGGGACTTATACGCCCCAGCATTTT. Protein: CASSDYAGTYTPQHF.

The gene calls are TRBV5-1 and TRBJ2-3, with TRBD1 matching 8 bases. The V segment lost 4 bases and the J segment 2 bases; nucleotides outside the gene matches: 9. This CDR3 region has 16 residues. Germline CDR1 SGHRS, CDR2 YFSETQ. The CDR3 is CASSTGTGPFTDTQYF. CDR3 DNA: TGCGCCAGCAGCACCGGGACAGGCCCCTTCACAGATACGCAGTATTTT.

CDR3 loop: CASRGSKDSSNENLFF. The CDR3 region has the DNA TGTGCCAGCAGGGGGTCGAAGGACAGTTCTAATGAAAACCTGTTTTTT. This chain joins TRBV21-1 and TRBJ1-4; TRBD1, the table's D call, lacks a check against the DNA. TRBV21-1 is a pseudogene locus. The CDR3 is 16 residues long.

This clonotype was detected only a few times. The DNA of the CDR3 is TGTGCCAGCAGCTTTGGCGGGGGGGCGGGGGCCTCCTACAATGAGCAGTTCTTC. Residues: CASSFGGGAGASYNEQFF. V usage is TRBV7-8 and J usage is TRBJ2-1; TRBD2 matches 9 bases. With 3 bases clipped from V and 0 bases from J, the junction kept 9 bases outside the gene matches. The CDR3 contains 18 residues. Germline CDR1 is SGHVS and CDR2 is FQNEAQ. Together with reference TRBV7-8 and TRBJ2-1, the CDR3 gives the full variable domain: GAGVSQSPRYKVAKRGQDVALRCDPISGHVSLFWYQQALGQGPEFLTYFQNEAQLDKSGLPSDRFFAERPEGSVSTLKIQRTQQEDSAVYLCASSFGGGAGASYNEQFFGPGTRLTVL.

This clonotype was detected a few times. The V call is TRBV27, the J call TRBJ1-1, with a weak D call TRBD1 (5 bases). The germline CDR1 and CDR2 sequences are MNHEY and SMNVEV (reference sequence). The CDR3 loop spans 13 amino acids. The V gene lost 10 bases and the J gene lost 0 bases, with 12 bases spanning the gap. CDR3 region: CATAGLMNTEAFF. The DNA of the CDR3 is TGTGCCACCGCGGGACTCATGAACACTGAAGCTTTCTTT.